Described below is a single T cell receptor beta chain sequence and its context. As yet, its antigen is unknown. The sequenced template was cDNA made from the entire isolated RNA. Naive, central memory and regulatory T cell samples yielded around 3.5 million reads on average. Some clones are missing from TCRdb's copy, which holds only in-frame ones; the method was immunoSEQ multiplex PCR. The sample contains approximately 260,000 clones, 20% to 25% of which appear only once. These data originate in a study of beta chain features in type 1 diabetes. Broader study findings: Patients' naive, central memory and regulatory TCRB repertoires appeared more alike than those of healthy donors. Patients with Type 1 diabetes showed moderately but significantly shorter TCRB CDR3s in all four CD4+ subsets.

The CDR3 loop spans 13 amino acids. Germline-derived CDR1 and CDR2 are GTSNPN and SVGIG (reference sequence). Purity of each sorted population was above 95%. The sequencing input was naive CD4+ T cells from blood. The chain joins TRBV30 to TRBJ1-3, with D unresolved. The TCR was taken from a woman between 25 and 40 years old with type 1 diabetes. CDR3 residues: CVCAGSSGNTIYF. CDR3 DNA sequence: TGTGTTTGCGCAGGTTCCTCTGGAAACACCATATATTTT.